This TCR beta chain is drawn from a study of OX40 agonist ivuxolimab in advanced cancers. Study overall: Among those enrolled, mean age was roughly 62 years (range roughly 23 to 79) and about 79% were male. Notes on the study in general: CD4+ and CD8+ T cells in blood underwent clonal expansion by week 6 at 0.1 to 3.0 mg/kg.

This CDR3 is built from 14 residues. Per germline, CDR1 SGHNT and CDR2 YYREEE (reference sequence). Trimming stripped 4 bases from V and 2 bases from J, with 13 bases between. This clone has a single count. As yet, its antigen is unknown. Repertoires were generated with immunoSEQ multiplex PCR, while TCRdb's copy carries only in-frame clones and drops some. The data show 80,000 or so clones, approximately 85% seen once. Here the sequenced sample was CD4+ or CD8+ T cells sorted from blood, taken in a trial of the OX40 agonist ivuxolimab. The clonotype originates from an adult with an advanced solid tumor such as melanoma, head and neck, liver or kidney cancer. The chain combines TRBV5-4 with TRBJ2-7; D might be TRBD2 (6 bases). The CDR3 nucleotides are TGTGCCAGCAGCCGCCGGGGACTTCCCTACGAGCAGTACTTC. Translating it yields CASSRRGLPYEQYF. Filled out from reference TRBV5-4 and TRBJ2-7, the complete variable domain reads ETGVTQSPTHLIKTRGQQVTLRCSSQSGHNTVSWYQQALGQGPQFIFQYYREEENGRGNFPPRFSGLQFPNYSSELNVNALELDDSALYLCASSRRGLPYEQYFGPGTRLTVT.